Listed below are T cell receptor beta chains from one sample, sequenced in a study of control samples from healthy donors and cancer patients. Clones were read by immunoSEQ multiplex PCR, and TCRdb kept only the in-frame ones, dropping some. The sample yields fewer than 200,000 clones, over 95% seen once. The source material was blood. The receptors originated from a woman aged 25 to 45 in good health. The CDR3 runs from the conserved cysteine through the conserved F or W. The order of the fields is clone size, D gene, V gene, J gene, CDR3 DNA, CDR3 protein. A D gene is named only where the DNA matches it firmly. Size values are once, few and many counts, or a class for expanded clones, and some rows have none.

NA,NA,TRBV13,TRBJ1-5,TGTGCCAGCAGCGCAACAGGGAGCAATCAGCCCCAGCATTTT,CASSATGSNQPQHF
NA,NA,TRBV30,TRBJ1-1,TGTGCCTGGAGTGTGACAAGTGAAGCTTTCTTT,CAWSVTSEAFF
NA,TRBD1,TRBV6-5,TRBJ1-1,TGTGCCAGCAGTTACTCCAGGACAGGGAACACTGAAGCTTTCTTT,CASSYSRTGNTEAFF
NA,TRBD1,TRBV10-3,TRBJ2-7,TGTGCCATCAGCGGACAGGAAGGCCGGCTGGAGCAGTACTTC,CAISGQEGRLEQYF
NA,NA,TRBV5-6,TRBJ1-4,TGTGCCAGCAACTTGGGCAGTGAAAAACTGTTTTTT,CASNLGSEKLFF
NA,TRBD1,TRBV29-1,TRBJ1-5,TGCAGCGTTTGTTGGGGACAGGGAAGACAGCCCCAGCATTTT,CSVCWGQGRQPQHF
NA,TRBD1,TRBV11-2,TRBJ2-7,TGTGCCAGCAGCCTTACAGGGGGGCCTCACTCCTACGAGCAGTACTTC,CASSLTGGPHSYEQYF
NA,TRBD1,TRBV28,TRBJ1-2,TGTGCCAGCAGCACAGGGGGCGGAAACTATGGCTACACCTTC,CASSTGGGNYGYTF
once,NA,TRBV6-5,TRBJ2-2,TGTGCCAGCAGGACCTCCTTAGACACGACCGGGGAGCTGTTTTTT,CASRTSLDTTGELFF
NA,NA,TRBV4-1,TRBJ1-1,TGCGCCAGCAGCCAAGTCCCAGGGTATATGAACACTGAAGCTTTCTTT,CASSQVPGYMNTEAFF
NA,NA,TRBV19,TRBJ1-6,TGTGCCAGTAGCAACCGGGAAGCATTACGTGGTTCACCCCTCCACTTT,CASSNREALRGSPLHF
NA,NA,TRBV11-2,TRBJ1-2,TGTGCCAGCAGCTTAGATCGCTCAGACTATGGCTACACCTTC,CASSLDRSDYGYTF
NA,NA,TRBV19,TRBJ1-2,TGTGCCAGTAGTATAGATCCTCCGGGACCTGGCCGACATGGCTACACCTTC,CASSIDPPGPGRHGYTF
NA,NA,TRBV5-1,TRBJ1-6,TGCGCCAGCAGCTTCGAGGGCAATTCACCCCTCCACTTT,CASSFEGNSPLHF
NA,NA,TRBV7-9,TRBJ1-1,TGTGCCAGCAGCCCTTTGGGCACTGAAGCTTTCTTT,CASSPLGTEAFF